The present T cell receptor (beta chain) was sequenced within a study of STAT5B mutations in CD4+ large granular lymphocyte leukemia. Study findings and constraints: Compared with healthy controls (2/35), patient top clones favored TRBV06 (8/27).

This was a survey-level run. Profiled with immunoSEQ multiplex PCR; TCRdb holds only in-frame clones, not every one. The sample holds several thousand clones, over 70% seen once. In regard to this clone: The antigen remains unidentified.

Padova, Helsinki and Shinshu hematology units supplied the CD4+ T-LGLL patients. Depending on availability, patient cells were bead-separated fractions or unselected PBMC. The CDR3 spans 18 residues. Germline V gene data show CDR1 as LNHDA and CDR2 as SQIVND (reference sequence). After removal of 1 base from V and 1 base from J, the junction contained 9 bases not matched to a gene. The clonotype originates from a woman aged 60-70 years with CD4+ T-cell large granular lymphocyte leukemia. The chain employs TRBV19 and TRBJ1-1; 10 nucleotides align to TRBD1. Sequences were obtained from PBMCs. The CDR3 is CASSIAVGTGARNTEAFF. CDR3 DNA sequence: TGTGCCAGTAGTATAGCGGTGGGGACAGGGGCTCGGAACACTGAAGCTTTCTTT.